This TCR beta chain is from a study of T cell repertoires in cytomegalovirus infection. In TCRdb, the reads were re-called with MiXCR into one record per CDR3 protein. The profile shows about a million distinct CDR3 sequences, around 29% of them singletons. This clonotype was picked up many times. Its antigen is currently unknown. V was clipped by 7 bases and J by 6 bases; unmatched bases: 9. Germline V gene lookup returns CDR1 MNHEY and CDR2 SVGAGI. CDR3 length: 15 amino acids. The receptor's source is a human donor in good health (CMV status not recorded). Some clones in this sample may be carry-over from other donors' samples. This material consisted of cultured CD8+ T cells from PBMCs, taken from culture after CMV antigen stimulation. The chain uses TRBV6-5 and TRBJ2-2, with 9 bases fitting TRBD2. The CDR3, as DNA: TGTGCCAGCACGTTACTTCCTAGCGGGGCCGGGGAGCTGTTTTTT. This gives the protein CASTLLPSGAGELFF.